Shown below are 2 T cell receptor beta chains from a single sample sequenced in a study of tumor-infiltrating lymphocytes in primary liver carcinoma. cDNA specific to TCR beta was made from 500 ng of total RNA, with a constant-region primer employed for priming. Libraries for TCR beta were built through three nested multiplex PCR rounds, which together made up a slightly modified ARM-PCR procedure. Rounds one and two of PCR, each of about 10 cycles, were primed with TRBV1-TRBV30 forward primers and a C-beta reverse primer. TCRdb recomputed calls from the multiplex PCR reads with MiXCR, one row per CDR3 protein. The sample shows under 200,000 distinct CDR3 sequences, less than 75% of them seen only once. The source of the blood RNA was unsorted whole blood, and germline DNA was extracted as well. Sequenced material: peripheral blood. These receptor sequences come from a woman aged 55-75 years with primary liver carcinoma and hepatitis B virus infection.

By share, this clonotype counts as medium-sized. The V and J genes are TRBV11-1 and TRBJ2-1; D is ambiguous. The CDR3 loop spans 15 amino acids. Germline CDR1 is SGHAT and CDR2 is FQDESV (reference sequence). The ends were cut back, 5 bases at V and 3 bases at J, with 14 bases in the middle. In DNA form, the CDR3 reads TGTGCCAGCAGCCCCCGGAACCTAGTCTACAATGAGCAGTTCTTC. It is translated as CASSPRNLVYNEQFF.

Concerning this clonotype: The final CDR3 position lacks the conserved phenylalanine or tryptophan, pointing to a likely read error. The chain employs TRBV11-2 and TRBJ2-1, with 7 bases fitting TRBD2. The CDR3 is made up of 14 amino acids. Looked up from germline, CDR1 is SGHAT and CDR2 is FQNNGV. CDR3 coding DNA: TGTGGCAGCAGCTTAGGGAGGGACTACAATGAGCAGTTCTTG. Its translation: CGSSLGRDYNEQFL.